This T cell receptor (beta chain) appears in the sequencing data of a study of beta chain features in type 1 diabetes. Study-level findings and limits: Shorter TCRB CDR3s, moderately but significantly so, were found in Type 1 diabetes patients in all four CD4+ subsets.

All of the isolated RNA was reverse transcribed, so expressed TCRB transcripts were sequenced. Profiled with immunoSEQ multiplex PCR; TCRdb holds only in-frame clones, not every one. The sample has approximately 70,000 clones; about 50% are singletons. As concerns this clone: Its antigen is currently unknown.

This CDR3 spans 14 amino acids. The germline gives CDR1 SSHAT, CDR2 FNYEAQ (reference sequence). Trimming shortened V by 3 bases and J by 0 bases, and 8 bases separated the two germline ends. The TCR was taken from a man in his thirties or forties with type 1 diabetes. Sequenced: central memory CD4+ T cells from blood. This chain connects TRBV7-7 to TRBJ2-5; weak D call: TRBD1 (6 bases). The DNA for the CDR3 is TGTGCCAGCAGCTTTGGACAGAACCAAGAGACCCAGTACTTC. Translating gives CASSFGQNQETQYF.